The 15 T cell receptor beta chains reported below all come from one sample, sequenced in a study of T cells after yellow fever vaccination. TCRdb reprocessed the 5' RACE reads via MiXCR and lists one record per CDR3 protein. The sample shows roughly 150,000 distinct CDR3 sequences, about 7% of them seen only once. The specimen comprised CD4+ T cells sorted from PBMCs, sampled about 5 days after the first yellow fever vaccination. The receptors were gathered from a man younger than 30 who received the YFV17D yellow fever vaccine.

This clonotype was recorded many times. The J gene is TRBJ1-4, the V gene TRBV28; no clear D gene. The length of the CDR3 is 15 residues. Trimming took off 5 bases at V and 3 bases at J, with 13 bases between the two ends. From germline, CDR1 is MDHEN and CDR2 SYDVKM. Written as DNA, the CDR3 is TGTGCCAGCAGTCCGGCGGACGGATCTAATGAAAAACTGTTTTTT. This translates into CASSPADGSNEKLFF.

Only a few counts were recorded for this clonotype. CDR3 nucleotides: TGCGCCAGCAGCCCTGGTGGGGTTCCAGATACGCAGTATTTT. It encodes CASSPGGVPDTQYF. V usage is TRBV5-1 and J usage is TRBJ2-3; D gene ambiguous. Trimming cost V 4 bases and J 4 bases, with 13 bases left between them. This CDR3 is 14 amino acids long. Germline-derived CDR1 and CDR2 are SGHRS and YFSETQ.

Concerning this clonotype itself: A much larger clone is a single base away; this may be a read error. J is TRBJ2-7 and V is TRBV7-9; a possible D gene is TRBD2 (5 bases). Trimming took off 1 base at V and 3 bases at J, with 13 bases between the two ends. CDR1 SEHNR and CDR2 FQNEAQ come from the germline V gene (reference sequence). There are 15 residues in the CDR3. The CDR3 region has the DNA TGTGCCAGCAGCTTAGATCGATCGGGGAGCTACGAGCAGTACTTC. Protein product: CASSLDRSGSYEQYF.

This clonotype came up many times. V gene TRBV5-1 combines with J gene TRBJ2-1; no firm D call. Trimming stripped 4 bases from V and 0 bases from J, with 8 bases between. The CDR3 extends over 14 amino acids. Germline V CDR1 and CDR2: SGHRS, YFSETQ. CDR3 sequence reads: CASSPPDSYNEQFF. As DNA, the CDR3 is TGCGCCAGCAGCCCTCCAGACTCCTACAATGAGCAGTTCTTC.

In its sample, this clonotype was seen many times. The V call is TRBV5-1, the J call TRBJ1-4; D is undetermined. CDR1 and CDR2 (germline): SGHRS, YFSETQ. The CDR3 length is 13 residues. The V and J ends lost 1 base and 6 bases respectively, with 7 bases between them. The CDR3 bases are TGCGCCAGCAGCTTGTACATAGATGAAAAACTGTTTTTT. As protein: CASSLYIDEKLFF.

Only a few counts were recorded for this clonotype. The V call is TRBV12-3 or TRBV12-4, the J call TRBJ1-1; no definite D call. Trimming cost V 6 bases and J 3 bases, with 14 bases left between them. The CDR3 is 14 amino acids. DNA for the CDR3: TGTGCCAGCAGGGGAGTAGGAGGGTACACTGAAGCTTTCTTT. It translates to CASRGVGGYTEAFF.

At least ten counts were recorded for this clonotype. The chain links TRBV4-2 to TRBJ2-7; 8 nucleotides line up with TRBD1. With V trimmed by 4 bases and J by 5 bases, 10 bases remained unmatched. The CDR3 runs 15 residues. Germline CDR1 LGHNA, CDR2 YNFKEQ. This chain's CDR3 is CASSRTDRGWDEQYF. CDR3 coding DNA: TGTGCCAGCAGCCGGACCGACAGGGGTTGGGACGAGCAGTACTTC.

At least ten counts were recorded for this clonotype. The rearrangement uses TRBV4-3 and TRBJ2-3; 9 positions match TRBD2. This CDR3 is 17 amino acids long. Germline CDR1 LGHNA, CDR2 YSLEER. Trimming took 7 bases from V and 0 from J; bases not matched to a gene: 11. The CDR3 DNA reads TGCGCCAGCAAGTCTAGCGGGGACCCATCTAGCACAGATACGCAGTATTTT. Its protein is CASKSSGDPSSTDTQYF.

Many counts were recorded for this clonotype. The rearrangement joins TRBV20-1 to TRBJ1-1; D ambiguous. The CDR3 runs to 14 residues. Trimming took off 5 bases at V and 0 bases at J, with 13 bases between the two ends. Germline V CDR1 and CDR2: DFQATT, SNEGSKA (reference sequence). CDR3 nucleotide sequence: TGCAGTGCTGTTACGGCGGGAATGAACACTGAAGCTTTCTTT. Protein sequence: CSAVTAGMNTEAFF.

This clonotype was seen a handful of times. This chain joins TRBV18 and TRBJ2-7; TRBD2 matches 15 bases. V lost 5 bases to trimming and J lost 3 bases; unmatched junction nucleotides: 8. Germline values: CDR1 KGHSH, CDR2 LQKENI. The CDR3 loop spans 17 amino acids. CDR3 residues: CASSSPGLAGGDYEQYF. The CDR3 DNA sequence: TGTGCCAGCTCAAGTCCGGGACTAGCGGGGGGAGACTACGAGCAGTACTTC.

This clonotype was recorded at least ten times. The CDR3 protein is CASGLLGLVRIDTQYF. CDR3 nucleotide sequence: TGTGCTAGTGGTTTGTTGGGACTAGTACGAATAGATACGCAGTATTTT. V gene TRBV12-5 combines with J gene TRBJ2-3, with 8 nucleotides matching TRBD2. The V gene's germline CDR1 is LGHNT and CDR2 FRNRAP. CDR3 size: 16 residues. V shed 2 bases, J shed 5 bases, and the junction held 9 bases outside the gene matches.

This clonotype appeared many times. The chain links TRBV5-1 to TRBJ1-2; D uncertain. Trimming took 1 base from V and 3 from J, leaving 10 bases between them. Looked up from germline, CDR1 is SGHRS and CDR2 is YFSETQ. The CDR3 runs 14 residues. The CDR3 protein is CASSLKGSDYGYTF. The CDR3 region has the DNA TGCGCCAGCAGCTTGAAAGGTTCAGACTATGGCTACACCTTC.

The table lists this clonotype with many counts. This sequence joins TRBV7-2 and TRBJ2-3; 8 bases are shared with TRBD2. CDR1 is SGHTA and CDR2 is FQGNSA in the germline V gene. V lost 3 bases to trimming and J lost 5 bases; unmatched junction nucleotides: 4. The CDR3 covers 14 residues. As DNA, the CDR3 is TGTGCCAGCAGCTTCGGGGGGGCCAGAGATACGCAGTATTTT. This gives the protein CASSFGGARDTQYF.

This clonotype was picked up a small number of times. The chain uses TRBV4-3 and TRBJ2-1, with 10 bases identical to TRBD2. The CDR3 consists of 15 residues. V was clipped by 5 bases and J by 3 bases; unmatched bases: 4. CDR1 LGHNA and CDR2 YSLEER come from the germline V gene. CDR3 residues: CASSVLAGVYNEQFF. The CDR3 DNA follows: TGCGCCAGCAGCGTTCTAGCGGGGGTCTACAATGAGCAGTTCTTC.

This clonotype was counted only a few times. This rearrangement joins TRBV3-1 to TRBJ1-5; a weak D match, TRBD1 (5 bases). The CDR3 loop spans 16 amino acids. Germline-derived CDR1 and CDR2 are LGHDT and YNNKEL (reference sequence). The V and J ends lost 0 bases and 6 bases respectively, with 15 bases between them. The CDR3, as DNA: TGTGCCAGCAGCCAAGATCCCCGGCAGGGTTTTCAGCCCCAGCATTTT. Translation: CASSQDPRQGFQPQHF.